The rows below give T cell receptor beta chains drawn from one sample of a study of T cells in Graves' hyperthyroidism and ophthalmopathy. TCRdb fed the multiplex PCR reads into MiXCR, producing one record per CDR3 protein. The data show some 700,000 distinct CDR3 sequences, roughly a sixth seen once. The sequencing sample was made of blood. These receptors were obtained from a man in his forties or fifties with Graves' hyperthyroidism. Both conserved end residues are part of each CDR3. Each record gives: CDR3 length, D gene, clone size, J gene, V gene, CDR3 DNA, CDR3 protein. D genes are given only for firm matches. For some rows the clone size is stated as once, few or many, or as a class when expanded; others skip it.

length: 15; D: TRBD2; size: .; J: TRBJ2-3; V: TRBV9; DNA: TGTGCCAGCAGCCCGTCCGGGAGGTTGACAGATACGCAGTATTTT; CDR3: CASSPSGRLTDTQYF
length: 14; D: .; size: few; J: TRBJ1-1; V: TRBV3-1; DNA: TGTGCCAGCAGCCAACAGGAATCCTACAGGAGTCCTTTCTTT; CDR3: CASSQQESYRSPFF
length: 15; D: TRBD2; size: many; J: TRBJ2-1; V: TRBV2; DNA: TGTGCCAGCAGCCTTTTAGCGGGGGGGGGTAGTGAGCAGTTCTTC; CDR3: CASSLLAGGGSEQFF
length: 15; D: .; size: .; J: TRBJ1-2; V: TRBV7-9; DNA: TGTGCCAGCAGCTCCAACAATCCAAGGGCGGGAGGCTACACCTTC; CDR3: CASSSNNPRAGGYTF
length: 14; D: .; size: many; J: TRBJ2-7; V: TRBV6-5; DNA: TGTGCCAGCAGTTACGCGGGAACCTCCTACGAGCAGTACTTC; CDR3: CASSYAGTSYEQYF
length: 15; D: TRBD2; size: .; J: TRBJ2-3; V: TRBV2; DNA: TGTGCCAGCAGTCGAAGCGGGAGAGGAAGGGATACGCAGTATTTT; CDR3: CASSRSGRGRDTQYF
length: 17; D: .; size: many; J: TRBJ2-4; V: TRBV11-2; DNA: TGTGCCAGCAGCTTAGTTTCCGGGCCTGTGGCCAAAAACATTCAGTACTTC; CDR3: CASSLVSGPVAKNIQYF
length: 11; D: .; size: many; J: TRBJ2-5; V: TRBV20-1; DNA: TGCAGTGCTAGAGATACTACGACCCAGTACTTC; CDR3: CSARDTTTQYF
length: 13; D: .; size: few; J: TRBJ2-7; V: TRBV6-2/TRBV6-3; DNA: TGTGCCAGCAGTTACTCAGTCTACTACGAGCAGTACTTC; CDR3: CASSYSVYYEQYF
length: 17; D: TRBD2; size: few; J: TRBJ2-3; V: TRBV30; DNA: TGTGCCTGGAGTGCTGCGATGAGCGGGAGTTTTGGAGATACGCAGTATTTT; CDR3: CAWSAAMSGSFGDTQYF
length: 13; D: .; size: few; J: TRBJ1-6; V: TRBV30; DNA: TGTGCCGTTAAAAGCTCCTATAATTCACCCCCCCACTTT; CDR3: CAVKSSYNSPPHF
length: 14; D: .; size: .; J: TRBJ2-2; V: TRBV28; DNA: TGTGCCAGCAGTTTAGGGCATAACACCGGGGAGCTGTTTTTT; CDR3: CASSLGHNTGELFF
length: 14; D: TRBD2; size: .; J: TRBJ2-7; V: TRBV29-1; DNA: TGCAGCGTGTCGGACGGGACTAGCTCGGACGAGCAGTACTTC; CDR3: CSVSDGTSSDEQYF
length: 14; D: TRBD2; size: many; J: TRBJ2-7; V: TRBV29-1; DNA: TGCAGCGTTCGAGTGTCTAGCGGGAGCTACGAGCAGTACTTC; CDR3: CSVRVSSGSYEQYF
length: 12; D: .; size: .; J: TRBJ2-1; V: TRBV9; DNA: TGTGCCAGCAGCGTAGATACCAATGAGCAGTTCTTC; CDR3: CASSVDTNEQFF
length: 14; D: TRBD1; size: many; J: TRBJ2-7; V: TRBV5-1; DNA: TGCGCCAGCAGCTCCGGACAGGGGGACTACGAGCAGTACTTC; CDR3: CASSSGQGDYEQYF
length: 15; D: .; size: many; J: TRBJ1-1; V: TRBV12-3/TRBV12-4; DNA: TGTGCCAGCAGTTTGGGGGGGACCATGAACACTGAAGCTTTCTTT; CDR3: CASSLGGTMNTEAFF
length: 11; D: .; size: few; J: TRBJ2-3; V: TRBV28; DNA: TGTGCCAGCACTTCAGTGAGTACGCAGTATTTT; CDR3: CASTSVSTQYF
length: 15; D: .; size: many; J: TRBJ2-7; V: TRBV27; DNA: TGTGCCAGCAGTCTTTACAGGGCAAGAGACTACGAGCAGTACTTC; CDR3: CASSLYRARDYEQYF
length: 14; D: .; size: .; J: TRBJ2-1; V: TRBV24-1; DNA: TGTGCCACCAGTGATTTAGTTTCCTACAATGAGCAGTTCTTC; CDR3: CATSDLVSYNEQFF
length: 16; D: .; size: many; J: TRBJ2-7; V: TRBV6-1; DNA: TGTGCCAGCAGCTCCCCCTCCAAGGGGTGGCCCTACGAGCAGTACTTC; CDR3: CASSSPSKGWPYEQYF